Listed here is a single T cell receptor beta chain. CDR1 and CDR2 (germline): SGHVS, FQNEAQ. The CDR3 consists of 15 residues. V shed 0 bases and J shed 0 bases, with 6 bases lying between them. Participant ages covered 18 to 89 years across about 25 US areas. Participant-given clinical history determined each cohort assignment. Original processing notes: By means of reference gene primer amplification, nucleated cell counts were estimated. Using immunoSEQ multiplex PCR, the repertoire was profiled, and TCRdb retains in-frame clones only, with some absent. V, J and clone size reflect that table, while D and trimming were determined from the DNA. The table includes roughly 240,000 clones, about four fifths detected once. The source of the sample is a study of blood T cell repertoires in COVID-19. The wider study: T cells, B-cell-depleted T cells, or PBMCs supplied cDNA or gDNA.

Sequenced material: PBMCs or T cells enriched from blood (not recorded which). This clonotype was obtained from a middle-aged woman who had been exposed to COVID-19. The chain joins TRBV7-8 to TRBJ1-3; D gene unclear. The CDR3 DNA sequence: TGTGCCAGCAGCTTAGCGGCCGACTCTGGAAACACCATATATTTT. Protein product: CASSLAADSGNTIYF.